The 32 T cell receptor beta chains below come from one sample, sequenced in a study of T-cell reconstitution after alpha-beta-depleted transplantation in children. Unique molecular identifiers were used to barcode this TCRbeta library. TCRdb redid the calling of the PCR reads with MiXCR, one entry per CDR3 protein. The table includes about 980,000 distinct CDR3 sequences, about 31% detected once. Sequencing was performed on PBMCs, mostly from graft donor cells, taken 360 days after TCRalphabeta/CD19-depleted stem cell transplant. The receptor set was obtained from a boy in the first two years of life who had a stem cell transplant for SCID, so the T cells may come from the graft donor.

The chain carries TRBV9 and TRBJ1-5, with D unclear. Germline V CDR1 and CDR2: SGDLS, YYNGEE. V was cut by 4 bases and J by 9 bases, with 14 bases left in between. The CDR3 runs 13 residues. CDR3 sequence: CASSPEGGRPQHF. CDR3 nucleotide sequence: TGTGCCAGCAGCCCCGAGGGTGGGCGGCCCCAGCATTTT.

This chain links TRBV15 with TRBJ2-1; 10 bases map to TRBD2. Trimming took 1 base from V and 2 from J; bases not matched to a gene: 5. Per the germline V gene, CDR1 is LNHNV and CDR2 is YYDKDF (reference sequence). The CDR3 is 17 amino acids. The CDR3 DNA follows: TGTGCCACCAGCAGAGCCCAACTAGCGGGGACCTACAATGAGCAGTTCTTC. As protein: CATSRAQLAGTYNEQFF.

This clonotype showed up just a few times. The chain couples TRBV5-1 to TRBJ2-3, with D perhaps TRBD2 (5 bases). The germline V and J ends were trimmed by 5 bases and 1 base, with 11 bases remaining between them. The CDR3 contains 14 residues. CDR1 is SGHRS, CDR2 YFSETQ, per germline. DNA for the CDR3: TGCGCCAGCAGTCCGGGGTGGGGCACAGATACGCAGTATTTT. It translates to CASSPGWGTDTQYF.

V is TRBV3-1 and J is TRBJ1-2; 9 bases agree with TRBD1. V dropped 0 bases and J dropped 6; count of bases not matched to a gene: 5. CDR3 length: 15 residues. From germline, CDR1 is LGHDT and CDR2 YNNKEL (reference sequence). The CDR3 sequence: CASSQDVRDRDGYTF. The CDR3, as DNA: TGTGCCAGCAGCCAAGATGTCCGGGACAGGGATGGCTACACCTTC. Based on the CDR3 plus reference TRBV3-1 and TRBJ1-2, the full variable domain is DTAVSQTPKYLVTQMGNDKSIKCEQNLGHDTMYWYKQDSKKFLKIMFSYNNKELIINETVPNRFSPKSPDKAHLNLHINSLELGDSAVYFCASSQDVRDRDGYTFGSGTRLTVV.

The chain is built from TRBV6-5 and TRBJ2-7; TRBD1 might be the D (6 bases). V was pared by 4 bases and J by 5 bases, with 24 bases between. CDR3 size: 17 residues. Germline lookup yields CDR1 MNHEY and CDR2 SVGAGI. The CDR3: CASSFTRGTPQLDEQYF. The CDR3 DNA reads TGTGCCAGCAGTTTTACGAGGGGGACACCACAGCTGGACGAGCAGTACTTC.

The sample holds a few counts of this clonotype. The V and J genes are TRBV10-1 and TRBJ2-3, with 7 nucleotides matching TRBD2. The V segment lost 2 bases and the J segment 4 bases; nucleotides outside the gene matches: 9. The CDR3 is made up of 16 amino acids. Germline lookup yields CDR1 WNHNN and CDR2 SYGVQD (reference sequence). The CDR3 region is CASSEAETSFSDTQYF. CDR3 nucleotides: TGCGCCAGCAGTGAGGCCGAGACTAGCTTTTCAGATACGCAGTATTTT.

This chain uses TRBV5-1 with TRBJ1-1, with D maybe TRBD1 (6 bases). Trimming pared 1 base from V and 5 bases from J, leaving 18 bases between. The CDR3 sequence is 16 residues long. Germline CDR1 is SGHRS and CDR2 is YFSETQ. The CDR3 sequence is CASSLLGGAVWTEAFF. The CDR3 coding sequence is TGCGCCAGCAGCTTGCTTGGGGGCGCGGTGTGGACTGAAGCTTTCTTT.

CDR3 protein: CATSRDLERGDEQFF. The CDR3 bases are TGTGCCACCAGCAGAGATCTGGAGAGGGGCGATGAGCAGTTCTTC. This rearrangement joins TRBV15 to TRBJ2-1, with D perhaps given as TRBD1 or TRBD2 (5 bases each). CDR3 length equals 15 residues. Trimming stripped 0 bases from V and 8 bases from J, with 14 bases between. Germline V CDR1 and CDR2: LNHNV, YYDKDF (reference sequence).

This clonotype was seen a few times. This chain links TRBV5-1 with TRBJ1-3, with D uncertain. V dropped 4 bases and J dropped 6 bases, with 17 bases sitting between them. Germline V gives CDR1 SGHRS, CDR2 YFSETQ. This CDR3 has 15 residues. For the CDR3, the DNA is TGCGCCAGCAGCCCCTCCTCTGCGCGAGAAAACACCATATATTTT. Translation gives CASSPSSARENTIYF. Combining the CDR3 with reference TRBV5-1 and TRBJ1-3 gives the whole variable domain KAGVTQTPRYLIKTRGQQVTLSCSPISGHRSVSWYQQTPGQGLQFLFEYFSETQRNKGNFPGRFSGRQFSNSRSEMNVSTLELGDSALYLCASSPSSARENTIYFGEGSWLTVV.

This clonotype appeared a few times. The rearrangement uses TRBV6-5 and TRBJ1-2; the D is unclear. Germline values: CDR1 MNHEY, CDR2 SVGAGI. This CDR3 contains 14 residues. V was trimmed by 0 bases and J by 5 bases, leaving 10 bases between them. CDR3 protein: CASSYSAAFYGYTF. In nucleotides, the CDR3 is TGTGCCAGCAGTTACTCCGCGGCATTTTATGGCTACACCTTC.

The chain joins TRBV28 to TRBJ2-7; D gene ambiguous. V dropped 5 bases and J dropped 0 bases, with 14 bases sitting between them. Germline V lookup: CDR1 MDHEN, CDR2 SYDVKM. CDR3 size: 15 residues. CDR3 sequence: CASSPGRQYSYEQYF. In DNA, the CDR3 is TGTGCCAGCAGTCCCGGAAGGCAATACTCCTACGAGCAGTACTTC.

This clonotype appeared a few times. This chain uses TRBV6-6 with TRBJ2-5, with D unclear. The CDR3 extends over 13 amino acids. The germline V gene has CDR1 MNHNY and CDR2 SVGAGI (reference sequence). Trimming shortened V by 5 bases and J by 4 bases, and 11 bases separated the two germline ends. The CDR3 coding sequence is TGTGCCAGCAGTCAGTTTGCTCGAGAGACCCAGTACTTC. As protein: CASSQFARETQYF.

The CDR3 reads CASRGLQNTEAFF. The CDR3 nucleotides read TGTGCCAGCAGGGGACTTCAGAACACTGAAGCTTTCTTT. This chain joins TRBV6-1 and TRBJ1-1; a weak D match, TRBD1 (5 bases). This CDR3 has 13 residues. Per germline, CDR1 MNHNS and CDR2 SASEGT. V lost 6 bases and J 1 base, leaving 9 bases between the germline ends.

This chain links TRBV20-1 with TRBJ2-1, with 8 bases fitting TRBD2. Trimming took 5 bases from V and 0 from J; bases not matched to a gene: 9. From germline, CDR1 is DFQATT and CDR2 SNEGSKA (reference sequence). The CDR3 extends over 16 amino acids. DNA for the CDR3: TGCAGTGCTGGGGATATAGCGGGGTCCTCCTACAATGAGCAGTTCTTC. It yields the protein CSAGDIAGSSYNEQFF.

This clonotype was picked up one time. This chain connects TRBV7-2 to TRBJ2-5, with 9 bases that match TRBD1. The CDR3 is 16 residues long. After removal of 2 bases from V and 4 bases from J, the junction contained 8 bases not matched to a gene. Germline CDR1 SGHTA, CDR2 FQGNSA. CDR3 nucleotide sequence: TGTGCCAGCAGCTTAATGGGGACAGGGACTCGAGAGACCCAGTACTTC. Encoded protein: CASSLMGTGTRETQYF.

The rearrangement links TRBV27 to TRBJ2-7; the match to TRBD2 covers 11 bases. This CDR3 has 16 amino acids. Germline-derived CDR1 and CDR2 are MNHEY and SMNVEV (reference sequence). J gave up 3 bases and V 4 bases, and 8 bases lay outside the gene matches. In DNA form, the CDR3 reads TGTGCCAGCAGTTCACCCGGGACTAGCGGAAGCTACGAGCAGTACTTC. Protein product: CASSSPGTSGSYEQYF.

This clonotype was observed a handful of times. The rearrangement links TRBV7-8 to TRBJ1-5; TRBD1 agrees at 9 bases. The CDR3 totals 17 residues. V lost 5 bases to trimming and J lost 2 bases; unmatched junction nucleotides: 10. In germline, CDR1 is SGHVS, CDR2 FQNEAQ. CDR3 protein: CASSLGKGQGGNQPQHF. The DNA for the CDR3 is TGTGCCAGCAGCCTAGGAAAGGGACAGGGTGGCAATCAGCCCCAGCATTTT. Using reference TRBV7-8 and TRBJ1-5 for the parts outside the CDR3, the full variable domain is GAGVSQSPRYKVAKRGQDVALRCDPISGHVSLFWYQQALGQGPEFLTYFQNEAQLDKSGLPSDRFFAERPEGSVSTLKIQRTQQEDSAVYLCASSLGKGQGGNQPQHFGDGTRLSIL.

This clonotype has only a few counts. The chain uses TRBV14 and TRBJ1-1; D gene ambiguous. Between the trimmed V and J ends, which lost 4 bases and 3 bases, there was a span of 9 bases. The CDR3 runs 13 residues. The V gene's germline CDR1 is SGHDN and CDR2 FVKESK. This chain's CDR3 is CASSPYTYTEAFF. In DNA, the CDR3 is TGTGCCAGCAGCCCGTACACCTACACTGAAGCTTTCTTT.

This clonotype was seen only a few times. The V and J genes are TRBV4-1 and TRBJ2-3, with 8 positions matching TRBD2. The CDR3 length is 17 residues. Unmatched junction bases numbered 6, after V lost 0 bases and J lost 1 base. Germline V gene lookup returns CDR1 MGHRA and CDR2 YSYEKL. The CDR3 DNA follows: TGCGCCAGCAGCCAAGAGGCGGGGGGCAGGGGCACAGATACGCAGTATTTT. This translates into CASSQEAGGRGTDTQYF.

This clonotype was observed a handful of times. The chain is built from TRBV6-5 and TRBJ1-4; D not resolved. The germline V gene has CDR1 MNHEY and CDR2 SVGAGI. There are 14 residues in the CDR3. V lost 2 bases and J lost 4, with 8 bases in between. This chain's CDR3 is CASSYRLINEKLFF. The DNA of the CDR3 is TGTGCCAGCAGTTACCGGCTGATTAATGAAAAACTGTTTTTT.

This clonotype was seen only once. The gene calls are TRBV4-3 and TRBJ1-2; 12 positions match TRBD1. V shed 3 bases and J 6 bases; nucleotides not matched to a gene: 5. This CDR3 is built from 15 residues. The germline gives CDR1 LGHNA, CDR2 YSLEER. The CDR3 sequence: CASSQTGQGANGYTF. CDR3 sequence (DNA): TGCGCCAGCAGCCAGACGGGACAGGGGGCCAATGGCTACACCTTC.

This clonotype was counted a few times. J is TRBJ1-2 and V is TRBV28; 7 positions agree with TRBD1. The CDR3 loop spans 15 amino acids. Trimming cost V 6 bases and J 0 bases; bases outside gene matches: 7. CDR1 and CDR2 (germline): MDHEN, SYDVKM. The CDR3 loop reads CASRNTGDANYGYTF. DNA of the CDR3: TGTGCCAGCAGAAATACAGGGGACGCTAACTATGGCTACACCTTC.

This clonotype has a handful of counts. The genes are TRBV12-3 or TRBV12-4 and TRBJ2-7; no definite D call. Deletions cut 5 bases from V and 2 bases from J, with 10 bases between. There are 13 residues in the CDR3. CDR3 loop: CASSPLRPYEQYF. The CDR3 DNA sequence: TGTGCCAGCAGTCCCCTCCGGCCCTACGAGCAGTACTTC.

V usage is TRBV6-5 and J usage is TRBJ1-2, with D unclear. The CDR3 runs 13 residues. Germline loops: CDR1 MNHEY, CDR2 SVGAGI. V was shortened by 7 bases and J by 3 bases, with 12 bases between the two germline ends. The CDR3 sequence is CASTMAGHYGYTF. The CDR3 nucleotides are TGTGCCAGCACGATGGCGGGCCACTATGGCTACACCTTC.

This clonotype has more than one count but fewer than ten. J is TRBJ2-6 and V is TRBV7-3; the D gene is possibly TRBD2 (7 bases). The CDR3 runs 15 residues. V was clipped by 5 bases and J by 2 bases, with 10 bases between them. The germline gives CDR1 SGHTA, CDR2 FQGTGA. The CDR3 reads CASSKGGPGANVLTF. CDR3 DNA: TGTGCCAGCAGCAAGGGGGGGCCTGGGGCCAACGTCCTGACTTTC. Full variable domain (rest looked up from reference TRBV7-3 and TRBJ2-6): GAGVSQTPSNKVTEKGKYVELRCDPISGHTALYWYRQSLGQGPEFLIYFQGTGAADDSGLPNDRFFAVRPEGSVSTLKIQRTERGDSAVYLCASSKGGPGANVLTFGAGSRLTVL.

The rearrangement links TRBV5-6 to TRBJ2-1; D is possibly TRBD1 or TRBD2 (5 bases each). Germline lookup yields CDR1 SGHDT and CDR2 YYEEEE. The CDR3 has 15 amino acids. V shed 5 bases and J shed 0 bases, with 12 bases lying between them. CDR3 region: CASSYGDVSYNEQFF. CDR3 sequence (DNA): TGTGCCAGCAGTTATGGGGACGTCTCCTACAATGAGCAGTTCTTC.

This clonotype showed up just a few times. V usage is TRBV6-1 and J usage is TRBJ1-1; D is possibly TRBD1 (5 bases). The CDR3 has 15 residues. Per the germline V gene, CDR1 is MNHNS and CDR2 is SASEGT. Deletions cut 7 bases from V and 0 bases from J, with 15 bases between. CDR3 sequence: CASTPRGVLNTEAFF. The DNA for the CDR3 is TGTGCCAGCACCCCAAGAGGGGTCTTGAACACTGAAGCTTTCTTT.

This clonotype was counted a few times. This sequence joins TRBV5-1 and TRBJ1-5, with TRBD1 as a possible D gene (5 bases). Trimming left V 5 bases short and J 1 base short, with 28 bases between. This CDR3 has 20 amino acids. Germline CDR1 is SGHRS and CDR2 is YFSETQ. The CDR3 DNA reads TGCGCCAGCAGACCCAGACCCGAGGTGGGGGGTTTTGCGAGCAATCAGCCCCAGCATTTT. Encoded protein: CASRPRPEVGGFASNQPQHF.

This chain links TRBV20-1 with TRBJ2-3; TRBD1 matches at 7 bases. Germline loops: CDR1 DFQATT, CDR2 SNEGSKA (reference sequence). V was clipped by 2 bases and J by 2 bases; unmatched bases: 7. The CDR3 extends over 15 amino acids. Here the CDR3 DNA reads TGCAGTGCTAGACGAGGACAGGCTTTCACAGATACGCAGTATTTT. Translation gives CSARRGQAFTDTQYF.

The chain has TRBV20-1 and TRBJ1-5; D remains ambiguous. Germline V gene sequence: CDR1 DFQATT, CDR2 SNEGSKA (reference sequence). The CDR3 has 14 amino acids. The V end lost 0 bases, the J end lost 7 bases, and 13 bases lay between the germline ends. The CDR3 is CSARDMRVGQPQHF. In DNA form, the CDR3 reads TGCAGTGCTAGAGATATGAGGGTAGGACAGCCCCAGCATTTT.

This clonotype was picked up a small number of times. The J gene is TRBJ2-5, the V gene TRBV7-6; D is undetermined. V was pared by 1 base and J by 7 bases, with 7 bases between. This CDR3 has 12 amino acids. Germline V lookup: CDR1 SGHVS, CDR2 FNYEAQ. DNA for the CDR3: TGTGCCAGCAGCTTAGTGTCTCGGACCCAGTACTTC. Its protein is CASSLVSRTQYF.

The V gene is TRBV5-1, the J gene TRBJ2-7; a weak D match, TRBD2 (6 bases). CDR3 length equals 15 residues. The germline CDR1 and CDR2 sequences are SGHRS and YFSETQ. Trimming left V 2 bases short and J 4 bases short, with 16 bases between. The CDR3 here is CASSLGSPGLYEQYF. For the CDR3, the DNA is TGCGCCAGCAGCTTAGGAAGCCCGGGACTTTACGAGCAGTACTTC.